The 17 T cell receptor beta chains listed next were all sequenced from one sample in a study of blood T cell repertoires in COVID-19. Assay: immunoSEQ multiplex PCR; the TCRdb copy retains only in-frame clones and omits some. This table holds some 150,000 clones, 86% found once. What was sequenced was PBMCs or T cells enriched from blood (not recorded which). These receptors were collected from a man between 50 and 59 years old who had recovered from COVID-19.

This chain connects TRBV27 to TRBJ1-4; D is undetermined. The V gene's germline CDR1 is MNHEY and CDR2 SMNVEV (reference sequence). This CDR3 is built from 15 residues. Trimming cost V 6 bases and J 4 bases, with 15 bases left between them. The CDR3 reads CASRSAAVLNEKLFF. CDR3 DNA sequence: TGTGCCAGCAGATCTGCTGCTGTACTTAATGAAAAACTGTTTTTT.

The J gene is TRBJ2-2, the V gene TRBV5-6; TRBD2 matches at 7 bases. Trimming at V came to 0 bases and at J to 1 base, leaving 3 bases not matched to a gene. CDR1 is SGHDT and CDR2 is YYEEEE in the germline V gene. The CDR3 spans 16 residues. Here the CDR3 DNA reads TGTGCCAGCAGCTTGGACCTAGCGGTGAACACCGGGGAGCTGTTTTTT. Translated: CASSLDLAVNTGELFF.

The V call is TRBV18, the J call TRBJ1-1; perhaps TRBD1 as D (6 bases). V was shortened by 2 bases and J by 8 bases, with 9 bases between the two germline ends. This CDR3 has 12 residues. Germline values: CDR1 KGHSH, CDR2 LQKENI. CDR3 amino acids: CASSPRTEEAFF. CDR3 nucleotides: TGTGCCAGCTCACCAAGGACAGAAGAAGCTTTCTTT. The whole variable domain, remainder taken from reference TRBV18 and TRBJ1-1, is NAGVMQNPRHLVRRRGQEARLRCSPMKGHSHVYWYRQLPEEGLKFMVYLQKENIIDESGMPKERFSAEFPKEGPSILRIQQVVRGDSAAYFCASSPRTEEAFFGQGTRLTVV.

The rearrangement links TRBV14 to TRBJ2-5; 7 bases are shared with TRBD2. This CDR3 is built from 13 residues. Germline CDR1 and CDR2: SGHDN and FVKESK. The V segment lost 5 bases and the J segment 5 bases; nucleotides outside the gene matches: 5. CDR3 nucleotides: TGTGCCAGCAGCAACCGACTAGCTGAGACCCAGTACTTC. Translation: CASSNRLAETQYF.

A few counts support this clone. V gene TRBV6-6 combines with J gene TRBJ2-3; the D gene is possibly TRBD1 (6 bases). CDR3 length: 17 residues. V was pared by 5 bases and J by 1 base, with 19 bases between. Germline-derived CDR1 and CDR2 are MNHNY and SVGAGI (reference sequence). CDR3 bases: TGTGCCAGCAGTCCCGACAGGCGGCCCGACCGCACAGATACGCAGTATTTT. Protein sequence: CASSPDRRPDRTDTQYF.

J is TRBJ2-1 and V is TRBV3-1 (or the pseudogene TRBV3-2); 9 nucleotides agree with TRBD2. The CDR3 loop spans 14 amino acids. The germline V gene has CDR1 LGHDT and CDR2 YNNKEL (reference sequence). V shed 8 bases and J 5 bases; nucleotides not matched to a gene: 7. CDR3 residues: CASGHSGGHNEQFF. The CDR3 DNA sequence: TGTGCCAGCGGGCATAGCGGGGGCCACAATGAGCAGTTCTTC.

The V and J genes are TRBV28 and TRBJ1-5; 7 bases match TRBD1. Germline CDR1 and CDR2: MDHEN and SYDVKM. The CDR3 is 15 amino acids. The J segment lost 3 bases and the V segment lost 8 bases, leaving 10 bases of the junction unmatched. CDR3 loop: CASLYRDRANQPQHF. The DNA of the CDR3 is TGTGCCAGCTTGTACCGAGACAGGGCCAATCAGCCCCAGCATTTT. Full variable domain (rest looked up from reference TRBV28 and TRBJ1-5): DVKVTQSSRYLVKRTGEKVFLECVQDMDHENMFWYRQDPGLGLRLIYFSYDVKMKEKGDIPEGYSVSREKKERFSLILESASTNQTSMYLCASLYRDRANQPQHFGDGTRLSIL.

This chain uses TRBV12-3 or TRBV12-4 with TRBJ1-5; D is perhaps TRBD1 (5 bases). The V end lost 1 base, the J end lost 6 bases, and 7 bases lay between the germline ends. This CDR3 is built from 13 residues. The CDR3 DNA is TGTGCCAGCAGTTTAGGGGGGGGTCAGCCCCAGCATTTT. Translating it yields CASSLGGGQPQHF.

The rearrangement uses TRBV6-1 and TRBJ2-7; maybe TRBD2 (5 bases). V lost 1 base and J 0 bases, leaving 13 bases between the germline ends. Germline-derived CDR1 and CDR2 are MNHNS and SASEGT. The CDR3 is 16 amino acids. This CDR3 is CASSEEWGTSSYEQYV. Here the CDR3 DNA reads TGTGCCAGCAGTGAAGAGTGGGGTACTAGCTCCTACGAGCAGTACGTC.

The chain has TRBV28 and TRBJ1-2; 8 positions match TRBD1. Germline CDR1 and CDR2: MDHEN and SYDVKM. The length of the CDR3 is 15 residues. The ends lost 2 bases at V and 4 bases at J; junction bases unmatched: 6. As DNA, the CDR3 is TGTGCCAGCAGTTTACTACAGGGGGAGATCTATGGCTACACCTTC. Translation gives CASSLLQGEIYGYTF.

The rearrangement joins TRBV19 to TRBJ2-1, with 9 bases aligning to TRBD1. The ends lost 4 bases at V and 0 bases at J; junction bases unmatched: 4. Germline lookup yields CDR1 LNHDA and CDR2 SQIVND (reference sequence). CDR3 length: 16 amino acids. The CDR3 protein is CASSRRQGGSYNEQFF. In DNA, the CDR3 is TGTGCCAGTAGTAGGCGACAGGGGGGCTCCTACAATGAGCAGTTCTTC.

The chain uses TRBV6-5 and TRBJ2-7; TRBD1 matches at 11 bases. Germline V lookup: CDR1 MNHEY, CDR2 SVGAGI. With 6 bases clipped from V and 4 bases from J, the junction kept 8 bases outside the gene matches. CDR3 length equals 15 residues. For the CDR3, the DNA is TGTGCCAGCAGCAGCCGGGACAGGGGGATGTACGAGCAGTACGTC. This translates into CASSSRDRGMYEQYV.

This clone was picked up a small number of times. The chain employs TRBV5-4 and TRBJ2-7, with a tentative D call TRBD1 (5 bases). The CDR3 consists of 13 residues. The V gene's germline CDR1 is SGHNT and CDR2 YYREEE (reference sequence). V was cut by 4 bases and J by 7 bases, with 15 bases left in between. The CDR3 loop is CASSLSGLGEQYV. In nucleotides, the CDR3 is TGTGCCAGCAGCCTATCAGGGCTGGGTGAGCAGTACGTC.

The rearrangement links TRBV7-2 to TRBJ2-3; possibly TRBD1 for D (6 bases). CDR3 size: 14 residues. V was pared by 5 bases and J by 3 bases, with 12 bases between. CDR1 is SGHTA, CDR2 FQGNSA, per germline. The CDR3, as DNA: TGTGCCAGCAGCCCCCGGACAGCAACAGATACGCAGTATTTT. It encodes CASSPRTATDTQYF.

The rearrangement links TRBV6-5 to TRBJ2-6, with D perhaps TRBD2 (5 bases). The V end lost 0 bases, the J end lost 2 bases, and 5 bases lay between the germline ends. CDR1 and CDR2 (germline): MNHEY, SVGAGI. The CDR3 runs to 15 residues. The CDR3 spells CASSYSGTGANVLTF. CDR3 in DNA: TGTGCCAGCAGTTACTCCGGGACTGGGGCCAACGTCCTGACTTTC.

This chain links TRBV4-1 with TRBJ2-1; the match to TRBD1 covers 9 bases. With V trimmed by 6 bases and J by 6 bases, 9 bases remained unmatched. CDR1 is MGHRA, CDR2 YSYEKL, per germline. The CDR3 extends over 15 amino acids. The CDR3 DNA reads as TGCGCCAGCAGTCGAGGAGGACAGGGGTCCAATGAGCAGTTCTTC. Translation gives CASSRGGQGSNEQFF.

In DNA form, the CDR3 reads TGTGCCAGCAGTTTAGAAGGAGGGGTCACCCTCCACTTT. Translation gives CASSLEGGVTLHF. The chain employs TRBV12-3 or TRBV12-4 and TRBJ1-6, with D possibly matching TRBD1 (5 bases). V lost 1 base and J lost 14, with 12 bases in between. The CDR3 is 13 residues long.